One T cell receptor (beta chain) is described in this entry. The target antigen is unknown. The table came from immunoSEQ multiplex PCR; TCRdb's copy has only in-frame clones and leaves some out. The sample consists of fewer than 300,000 clones, approximately 76% of them appearing once. The data are from a study of cytotoxic CD8 clonotypes in ibrutinib-treated CLL. Study-wide background: The average sample held approximately 260,000 productive templates and around 87,000 productive rearrangements.

Study-wide results and caveats: Public clonotypes, an uncommon group, contracted or remained stable on treatment. The study found baseline clonality above age-matched healthy donors, tracking circulating CD8+ T-cell counts.

The CDR3 totals 16 residues. The germline V gene has CDR1 MGHRA and CDR2 YSYEKL. The germline V and J ends were trimmed by 5 bases and 0 bases, with 16 bases remaining between them. This receptor was identified in a human donor with chronic lymphocytic leukemia. The chain uses TRBV4-1 and TRBJ1-1; a weak D match, TRBD1 (5 bases). Source: PBMCs, taken at disease progression, from a patient treated with ibrutinib. The CDR3 reads CASSNPPGTVNTEAFF. CDR3 coding DNA: TGCGCCAGCAGCAACCCCCCCGGGACGGTGAACACTGAAGCTTTCTTT.